The 2 T cell receptor beta chains reported below all come from one sample, sequenced in a study of blood T cell repertoires in COVID-19. The repertoire was sequenced with immunoSEQ multiplex PCR; TCRdb's copy has only in-frame clones and lacks some. The data contain some 50,000 clones, 65% to 90% of them singletons. Material: peripheral blood. Receptors originate from a man aged 35-49 years with acute or convalescent COVID-19.

The chain has TRBV27 and TRBJ2-7; 9 bases are shared with TRBD1. V lost 6 bases and J lost 3; bases outside the gene matches: 9. This CDR3 has 15 residues. Germline V gene sequence: CDR1 MNHEY, CDR2 SMNVEV (reference sequence). Here the CDR3 reads CASRAGQGAFYEQYF. CDR3 nucleotide sequence: TGTGCCAGCAGGGCGGGACAGGGAGCCTTCTACGAGCAGTACTTC.

The chain carries TRBV3-1 (or the pseudogene TRBV3-2) and TRBJ1-5, with TRBD1 matching over 8 bases. The CDR3 covers 14 residues. The germline gives CDR1 LGHDT, CDR2 YNNKEL (reference sequence). J gave up 6 bases and V 8 bases, and 9 bases lay outside the gene matches. The DNA for the CDR3 is TGTGCCAGCCGATCGACAGGGGAGGGTCAGCCCCAGCATTTT. It specifies CASRSTGEGQPQHF.